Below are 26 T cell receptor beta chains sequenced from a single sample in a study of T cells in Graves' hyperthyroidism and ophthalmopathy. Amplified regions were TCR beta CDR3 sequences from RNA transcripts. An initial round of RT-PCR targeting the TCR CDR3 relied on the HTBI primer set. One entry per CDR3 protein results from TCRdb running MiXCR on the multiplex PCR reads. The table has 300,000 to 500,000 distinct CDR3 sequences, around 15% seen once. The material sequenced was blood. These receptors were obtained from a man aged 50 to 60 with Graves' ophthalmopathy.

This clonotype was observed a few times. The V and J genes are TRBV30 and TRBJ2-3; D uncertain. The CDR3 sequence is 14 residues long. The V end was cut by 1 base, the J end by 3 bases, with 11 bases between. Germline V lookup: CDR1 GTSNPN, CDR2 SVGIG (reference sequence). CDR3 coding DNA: TGTGCCTGGAGTGAAATAGCAGGAACAGATACGCAGTATTTT. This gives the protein CAWSEIAGTDTQYF.

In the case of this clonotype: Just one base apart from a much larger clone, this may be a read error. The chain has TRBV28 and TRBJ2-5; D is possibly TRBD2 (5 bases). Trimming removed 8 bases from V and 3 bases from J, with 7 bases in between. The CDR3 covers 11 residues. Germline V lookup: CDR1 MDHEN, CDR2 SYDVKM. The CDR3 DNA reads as TGTGCCAGCGTGAGGGAAGAGACCCAGTACTTC. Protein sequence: CASVREETQYF.

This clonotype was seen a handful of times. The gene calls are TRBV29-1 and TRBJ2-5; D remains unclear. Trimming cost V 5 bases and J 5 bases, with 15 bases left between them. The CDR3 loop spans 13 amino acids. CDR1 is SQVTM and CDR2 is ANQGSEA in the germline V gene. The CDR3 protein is CSVYTGFPETQYF. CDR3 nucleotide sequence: TGCAGCGTTTACACGGGCTTCCCGGAGACCCAGTACTTC.

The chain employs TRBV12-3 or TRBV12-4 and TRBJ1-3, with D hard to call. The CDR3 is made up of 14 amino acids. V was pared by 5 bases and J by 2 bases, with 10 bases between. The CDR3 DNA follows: TGTGCCAGCAGTGTCCATCGTGCTGGAAACACCATATATTTT. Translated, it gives CASSVHRAGNTIYF.

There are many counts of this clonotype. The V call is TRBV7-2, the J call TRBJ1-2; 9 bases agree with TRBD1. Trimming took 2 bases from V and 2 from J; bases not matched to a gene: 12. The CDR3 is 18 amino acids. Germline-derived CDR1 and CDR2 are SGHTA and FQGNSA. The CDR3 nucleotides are TGTGCCAGCAGCTTAAAGGGGACAGGGTGGACCGCGAACTATGGCTACACCTTC. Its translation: CASSLKGTGWTANYGYTF.

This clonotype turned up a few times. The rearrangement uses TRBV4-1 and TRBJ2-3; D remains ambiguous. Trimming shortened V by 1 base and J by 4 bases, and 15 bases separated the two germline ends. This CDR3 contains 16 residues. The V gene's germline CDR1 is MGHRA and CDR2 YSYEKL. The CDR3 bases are TGCGCCAGCAGCCAAGGTGCAGCTATCATGGCAGATACGCAGTATTTT. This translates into CASSQGAAIMADTQYF.

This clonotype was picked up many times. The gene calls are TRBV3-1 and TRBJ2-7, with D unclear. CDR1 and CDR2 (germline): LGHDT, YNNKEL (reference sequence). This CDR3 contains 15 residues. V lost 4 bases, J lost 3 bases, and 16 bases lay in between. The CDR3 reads CASSLQSVPYYEQYF. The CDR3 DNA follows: TGTGCCAGCAGCCTCCAAAGTGTCCCGTACTACGAGCAGTACTTC.

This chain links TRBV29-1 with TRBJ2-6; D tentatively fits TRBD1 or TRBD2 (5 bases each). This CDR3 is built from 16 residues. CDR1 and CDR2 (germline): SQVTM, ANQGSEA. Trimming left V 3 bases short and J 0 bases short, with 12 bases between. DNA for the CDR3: TGCAGCGTTGAGGGAGTTAGGGGCTCTGGGGCCAACGTCCTGACTTTC. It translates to CSVEGVRGSGANVLTF.

The CDR3 reads CATSDGGTIDYEQYF. The CDR3 DNA follows: TGTGCCACCAGTGATGGAGGGACAATAGACTACGAGCAGTACTTC. The genes are TRBV24-1 and TRBJ2-7; D may be TRBD1 or TRBD2 (6 bases each). The CDR3 spans 15 residues. V shed 3 bases and J shed 3 bases, with 14 bases lying between them. Germline V gives CDR1 KGHDR, CDR2 SFDVKD.

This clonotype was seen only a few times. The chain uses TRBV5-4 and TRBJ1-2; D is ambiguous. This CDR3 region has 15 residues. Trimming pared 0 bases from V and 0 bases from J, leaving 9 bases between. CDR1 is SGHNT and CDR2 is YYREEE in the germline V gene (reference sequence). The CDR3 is CASSLAAVANYGYTF. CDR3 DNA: TGTGCCAGCAGCTTGGCGGCAGTAGCTAACTATGGCTACACCTTC. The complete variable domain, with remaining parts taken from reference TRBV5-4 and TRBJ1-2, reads ETGVTQSPTHLIKTRGQQVTLRCSSQSGHNTVSWYQQALGQGPQFIFQYYREEENGRGNFPPRFSGLQFPNYSSELNVNALELDDSALYLCASSLAAVANYGYTFGSGTRLTVV.

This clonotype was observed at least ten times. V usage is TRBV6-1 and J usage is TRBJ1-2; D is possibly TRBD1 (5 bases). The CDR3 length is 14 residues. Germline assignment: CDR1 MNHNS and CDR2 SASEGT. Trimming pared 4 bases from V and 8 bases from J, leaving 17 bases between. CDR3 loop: CASSVFPREGGYTF. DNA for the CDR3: TGTGCCAGCAGTGTCTTCCCCAGGGAAGGAGGCTACACCTTC.

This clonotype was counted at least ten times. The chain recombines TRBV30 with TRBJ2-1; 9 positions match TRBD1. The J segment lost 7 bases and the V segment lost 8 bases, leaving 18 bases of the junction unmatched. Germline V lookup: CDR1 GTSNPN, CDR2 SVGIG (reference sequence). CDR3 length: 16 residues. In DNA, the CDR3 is TGTGCCGGGAAATCGGACAGGGGTTTATCTGGAAATGAGCAGTTCTTC. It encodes CAGKSDRGLSGNEQFF.

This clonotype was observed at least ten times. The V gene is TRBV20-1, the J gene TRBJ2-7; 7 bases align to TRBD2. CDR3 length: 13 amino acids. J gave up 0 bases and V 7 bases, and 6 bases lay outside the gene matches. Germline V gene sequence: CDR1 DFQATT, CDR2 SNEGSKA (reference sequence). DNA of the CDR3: TGCAGTGTCAGGGAGGGGTCCTCCTACGAGCAGTACTTC. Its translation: CSVREGSSYEQYF.

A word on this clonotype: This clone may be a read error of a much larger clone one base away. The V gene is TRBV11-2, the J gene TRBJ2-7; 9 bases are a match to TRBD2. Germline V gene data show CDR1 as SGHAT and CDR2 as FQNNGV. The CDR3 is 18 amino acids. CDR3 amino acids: CAGSLSSGGRALSYEQYF. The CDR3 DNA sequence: TGTGCCGGCAGCTTAAGCTCCGGCGGGAGGGCTCTCTCCTACGAGCAGTACTTC.

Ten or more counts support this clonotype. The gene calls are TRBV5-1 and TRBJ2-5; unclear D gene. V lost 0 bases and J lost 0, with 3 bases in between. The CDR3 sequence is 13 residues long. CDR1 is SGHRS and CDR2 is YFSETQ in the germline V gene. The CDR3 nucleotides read TGCGCCAGCAGCTTGGCCAACCAAGAGACCCAGTACTTC. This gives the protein CASSLANQETQYF.

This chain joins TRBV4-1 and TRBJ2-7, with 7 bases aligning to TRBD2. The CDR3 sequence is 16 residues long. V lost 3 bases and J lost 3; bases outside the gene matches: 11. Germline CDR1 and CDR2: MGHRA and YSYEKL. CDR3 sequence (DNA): TGCGCCAGCAGCCAGGCGGGGCTGGGAGGGAGCTACGAGCAGTACTTC. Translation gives CASSQAGLGGSYEQYF.

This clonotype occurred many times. The CDR3: CAISDRTGQETQYF. The CDR3 region has the DNA TGTGCCATCAGTGACCGAACAGGCCAGGAGACCCAGTACTTC. The rearrangement joins TRBV10-3 to TRBJ2-5, with D maybe TRBD1 (5 bases). Germline loops: CDR1 ENHRY, CDR2 SYGVKD. The CDR3 consists of 14 residues. The germline V and J ends were trimmed by 3 bases and 5 bases, with 13 bases remaining between them.

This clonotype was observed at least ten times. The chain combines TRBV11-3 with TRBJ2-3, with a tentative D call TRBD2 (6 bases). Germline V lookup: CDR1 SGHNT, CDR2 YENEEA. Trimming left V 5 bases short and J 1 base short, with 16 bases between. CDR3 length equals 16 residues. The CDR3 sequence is CASSRGDVVGTDTQYF. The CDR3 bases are TGTGCCAGCAGCCGCGGGGATGTGGTTGGCACAGATACGCAGTATTTT.

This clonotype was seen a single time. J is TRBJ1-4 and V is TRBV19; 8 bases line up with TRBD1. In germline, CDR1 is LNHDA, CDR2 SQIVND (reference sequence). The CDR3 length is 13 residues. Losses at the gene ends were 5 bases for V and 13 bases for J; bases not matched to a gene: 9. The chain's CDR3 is CASSPTGVGVLFF. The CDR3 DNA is TGTGCCAGTAGTCCGACAGGGGTTGGGGTACTGTTTTTT.

CDR3 residues: CSVEVDGQGPIEQFF. The CDR3 region has the DNA TGCAGCGTTGAAGTCGACGGACAGGGGCCTATTGAGCAGTTCTTC. The chain links TRBV29-1 to TRBJ2-1; TRBD1 matches at 9 bases. The CDR3 is made up of 15 amino acids. The V gene's germline CDR1 is SQVTM and CDR2 ANQGSEA. Germline trimming cut 1 base from V and 9 bases from J; bases unmatched to any gene: 10.

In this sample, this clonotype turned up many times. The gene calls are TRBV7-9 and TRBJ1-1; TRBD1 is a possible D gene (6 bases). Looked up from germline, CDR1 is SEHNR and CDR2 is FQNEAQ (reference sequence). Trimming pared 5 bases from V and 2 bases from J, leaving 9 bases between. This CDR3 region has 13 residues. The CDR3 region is CASSRTANTEAFF. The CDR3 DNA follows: TGTGCCAGCAGCCGGACAGCCAACACTGAAGCTTTCTTT.

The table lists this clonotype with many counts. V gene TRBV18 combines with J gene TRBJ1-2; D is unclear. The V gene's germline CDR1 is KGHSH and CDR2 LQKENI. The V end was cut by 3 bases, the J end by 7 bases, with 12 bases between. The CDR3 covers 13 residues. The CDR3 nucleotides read TGTGCCAGCTCACCTTCACGCTGGGGTGGCTACACCTTC. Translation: CASSPSRWGGYTF.

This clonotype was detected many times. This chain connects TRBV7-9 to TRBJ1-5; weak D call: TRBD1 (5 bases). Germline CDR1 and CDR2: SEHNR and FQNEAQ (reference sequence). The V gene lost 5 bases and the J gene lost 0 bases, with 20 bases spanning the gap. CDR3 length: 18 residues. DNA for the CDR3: TGTGCCAGCAGCCGCACTGGGGGAGGAACTTATAGCAATCAGCCCCAGCATTTT. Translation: CASSRTGGGTYSNQPQHF.

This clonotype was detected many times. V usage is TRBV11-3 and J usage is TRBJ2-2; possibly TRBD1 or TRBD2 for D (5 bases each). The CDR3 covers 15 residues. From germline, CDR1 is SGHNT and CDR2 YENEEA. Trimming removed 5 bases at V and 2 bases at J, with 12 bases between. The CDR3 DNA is TGTGCCAGCAGCATGCCGGGACGCAACACCGGGGAGCTGTTTTTT. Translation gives CASSMPGRNTGELFF. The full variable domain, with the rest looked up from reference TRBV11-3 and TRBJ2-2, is EAGVVQSPRYKIIEKKQPVAFWCNPISGHNTLYWYLQNLGQGPELLIRYENEEAVDDSQLPKDRFSAERLKGVDSTLKIQPAELGDSAVYLCASSMPGRNTGELFFGEGSRLTVL.

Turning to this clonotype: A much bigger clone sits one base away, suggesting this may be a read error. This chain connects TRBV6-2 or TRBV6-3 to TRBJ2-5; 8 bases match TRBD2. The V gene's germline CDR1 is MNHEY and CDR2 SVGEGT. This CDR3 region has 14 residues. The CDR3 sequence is CASSALAGGETRYF. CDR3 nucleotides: TGTGCCAGCAGTGCATTGGCGGGAGGCGAGACCCGGTACTTC.

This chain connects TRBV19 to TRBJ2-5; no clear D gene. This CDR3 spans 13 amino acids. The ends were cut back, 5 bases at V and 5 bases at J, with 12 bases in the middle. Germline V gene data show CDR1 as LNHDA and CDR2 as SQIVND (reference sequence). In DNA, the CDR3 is TGTGCCAGTAGTCAAGGGATCGCTGAGACCCAGTACTTC. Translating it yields CASSQGIAETQYF.